The 23 T cell receptor beta chains below all came from one sample that was sequenced in a study of shared clonotypes between healthy human individuals. TCRdb's copy holds only in-frame clones and misses some; the assay was immunoSEQ multiplex PCR. The profile covers a few million clones, with more than 80% appearing a single time and about 0.39% taken by the ten largest. Material for sequencing was naive CD4+ T cells from PBMCs. Subset specified: CD45RA+ positively selected. The receptors were gathered from a young man in good health. Some clones in this sample may be carry-over from other donors' samples.

This sequence joins TRBV4-1 and TRBJ1-1; D gene unclear. This CDR3 is built from 15 residues. The germline V gene encodes CDR1 MGHRA and CDR2 YSYEKL. With 6 bases removed from V and 0 bases from J, the gap between germline ends came to 14 bases. The CDR3 bases are TGCGCCAGCAGACAATTAGGACTCTTGAACACTGAAGCTTTCTTT. Amino acid sequence: CASRQLGLLNTEAFF.

The chain is built from TRBV18 and TRBJ2-4; a weak D match, TRBD2 (5 bases). Germline lookup yields CDR1 KGHSH and CDR2 LQKENI. This CDR3 has 15 residues. The ends were cut back, 3 bases at V and 6 bases at J, with 15 bases in the middle. CDR3 protein: CASSPKMPEGNIQYF. The CDR3 region has the DNA TGTGCCAGCTCACCGAAGATGCCCGAGGGAAACATTCAGTACTTC.

Only a few counts were recorded for this clone. This rearrangement joins TRBV27 to TRBJ1-2; 8 bases map to TRBD1. The germline gives CDR1 MNHEY, CDR2 SMNVEV (reference sequence). The CDR3 consists of 16 residues. The V and J ends lost 5 bases and 6 bases, in that order; junction bases with no gene match: 14. For the CDR3, the DNA is TGTGCCAGCAGTAAAGGACGGCAGGGGGCGCTTAATGGCTACACCTTC. This gives the protein CASSKGRQGALNGYTF.

This chain connects TRBV14 to TRBJ2-7; TRBD2 is a possible D gene (5 bases). CDR1 is SGHDN and CDR2 is FVKESK in the germline V gene. Trimming took 3 bases from V and 9 from J, leaving 9 bases between them. CDR3 size: 11 residues. CDR3 residues: CASSQGVGQYF. The CDR3 region has the DNA TGTGCCAGCAGCCAGGGAGTCGGGCAGTACTTC.

The gene calls are TRBV19 and TRBJ1-4, with 9 bases fitting TRBD1. V lost 6 bases, J lost 7 bases, and 6 bases stayed unmatched. Germline CDR1 reads LNHDA; CDR2 reads SQIVND (reference sequence). This CDR3 has 14 residues. The CDR3 DNA reads TGTGCCAGTAGAGGACAGGGGATTATTGAAAAACTGTTTTTT. It yields the protein CASRGQGIIEKLFF.

The rearrangement uses TRBV19 and TRBJ2-7, with a weak D call TRBD1 (5 bases). The CDR3 length is 13 residues. Germline V CDR1 and CDR2: LNHDA, SQIVND (reference sequence). Trimming removed 3 bases from V and 5 bases from J, with 11 bases in between. CDR3 in DNA: TGTGCCAGTAGTATCCAGGGCCCCAACGAGCAGTACTTC. This translates into CASSIQGPNEQYF.

This rearrangement joins TRBV30 to TRBJ1-2; D perhaps matches TRBD1 (5 bases). Germline V CDR1 and CDR2: GTSNPN, SVGIG (reference sequence). The CDR3 runs 13 residues. V shed 3 bases and J shed 6 bases, with 14 bases lying between them. CDR3 sequence: CAWSKGVADGYTF. CDR3 DNA sequence: TGTGCCTGGAGCAAAGGGGTAGCGGATGGCTACACCTTC.

Comments on this clone: Other DNA sequences in this sample translate to the same CDR3. The chain combines TRBV7-8 with TRBJ1-5; the D gene is possibly TRBD1 (6 bases). Looked up from germline, CDR1 is SGHVS and CDR2 is FQNEAQ. V lost 3 bases, J lost 0 bases, and 15 bases lay in between. The CDR3 length is 17 residues. CDR3 protein: CASSLGGWGLSNQPQHF. As DNA, the CDR3 is TGTGCCAGCAGCTTGGGGGGCTGGGGCCTTAGCAATCAGCCCCAGCATTTT.

The chain links TRBV4-3 to TRBJ1-2, with D possibly matching TRBD1 (5 bases). CDR1 and CDR2 from the germline V gene are LGHNA and YSLEER. V was clipped by 0 bases and J by 9 bases, with 20 bases between them. This CDR3 is built from 16 residues. CDR3 protein: CASSQEGRVGLGSYTF. The CDR3 coding sequence is TGCGCCAGCAGCCAAGAGGGGCGGGTGGGCCTAGGTAGCTACACCTTC.

The gene calls are TRBV14 and TRBJ2-5; tentatively, D is TRBD2 (5 bases). Trimming removed 0 bases at V and 7 bases at J, with 12 bases between. This CDR3 spans 14 amino acids. Per the germline V gene, CDR1 is SGHDN and CDR2 is FVKESK. CDR3 DNA: TGTGCCAGCAGCCAAGACGCCCTAGCTGCGACCCAGTACTTC. Protein sequence: CASSQDALAATQYF.

The rearrangement joins TRBV5-4 to TRBJ2-5; D could derive from TRBD1 or TRBD2 (7 bases each). This CDR3 contains 15 residues. In germline, CDR1 is SGHNT, CDR2 YYREEE (reference sequence). V lost 4 bases and J 1 base, leaving 14 bases between the germline ends. CDR3 coding DNA: TGTGCCAGCAGCACCAGGGGGGGAGCCCAAGAGACCCAGTACTTC. It translates to CASSTRGGAQETQYF.

The chain recombines TRBV29-1 with TRBJ2-5; D tentatively reads TRBD1 or TRBD2 (5 bases each). In germline, CDR1 is SQVTM, CDR2 ANQGSEA. Deletions cut 7 bases from V and 1 base from J, with 13 bases between. The CDR3 sequence is 13 residues long. Here the CDR3 reads CSAKTGTQETQYF. The CDR3 nucleotides read TGCAGCGCCAAAACCGGGACCCAAGAGACCCAGTACTTC.

The V gene is TRBV2, the J gene TRBJ2-3, with 10 bases that match TRBD2. Trimming removed 4 bases from V and 5 bases from J; junction bases left unmatched: 6. CDR1 SNHLY and CDR2 FYNNEI come from the germline V gene. The CDR3 covers 15 residues. CDR3 coding DNA: TGTGCCAGCAGTGGTTTGAGACTAGCGGGAGATACGCAGTATTTT. This gives the protein CASSGLRLAGDTQYF. Based on the CDR3 plus reference TRBV2 and TRBJ2-3, the full variable domain is EPEVTQTPSHQVTQMGQEVILRCVPISNHLYFYWYRQILGQKVEFLVSFYNNEISEKSEIFDDQFSVERPDGSNFTLKIRSTKLEDSAMYFCASSGLRLAGDTQYFGPGTRLTVL.

Comments on this clone: In the same sample, other DNA sequences code for this CDR3. V and J are TRBV15 and TRBJ2-7; D is unresolved. The length of the CDR3 is 13 residues. CDR1 LNHNV and CDR2 YYDKDF come from the germline V gene (reference sequence). V was pared by 0 bases and J by 0 bases, with 3 bases between. The CDR3 coding sequence is TGTGCCACCAGCAGAGATAGCTCCTACGAGCAGTACTTC. This sequence encodes CATSRDSSYEQYF. The full variable domain, its missing parts supplied by reference TRBV15 and TRBJ2-7, is DAMVIQNPRYQVTQFGKPVTLSCSQTLNHNVMYWYQQKSSQAPKLLFHYYDKDFNNEADTPDNFQSRRPNTSFCFLDIRSPGLGDTAMYLCATSRDSSYEQYFGPGTRLTVT.

As concerns this clone: This same CDR3 is encoded by further DNA sequences in the sample. The rearrangement joins TRBV28 to TRBJ2-3, with D unresolved. CDR3 length: 14 residues. The V and J ends lost 6 bases and 0 bases respectively, with 10 bases between them. The germline V gene encodes CDR1 MDHEN and CDR2 SYDVKM. CDR3 coding DNA: TGTGCCAGCAGCCCCGGCGGAAGCACAGATACGCAGTATTTT. Its protein is CASSPGGSTDTQYF.

This clone was found once. The rearrangement links TRBV5-4 to TRBJ2-5; the D gene could be TRBD1 or TRBD2 (5 bases each). The germline CDR1 and CDR2 sequences are SGHNT and YYREEE (reference sequence). The CDR3 length is 17 residues. With 3 bases removed from V and 7 bases from J, the gap between germline ends came to 25 bases. CDR3 residues: CASSSGPTVSGSGTQYF. For the CDR3, the DNA is TGTGCCAGCAGCTCGGGACCGACGGTATCTGGCTCTGGGACCCAGTACTTC.

The chain couples TRBV6-1 to TRBJ1-2; D not certain. CDR1 and CDR2 (germline): MNHNS, SASEGT. V was shortened by 4 bases and J by 0 bases, with 12 bases between the two germline ends. This CDR3 is built from 15 residues. Here the CDR3 reads CASSASGNANYGYTF. The CDR3 DNA is TGTGCCAGCAGTGCCTCGGGGAATGCTAACTATGGCTACACCTTC.

J is TRBJ2-7 and V is TRBV7-6; 7 bases map to TRBD2. The length of the CDR3 is 16 residues. V shed 5 bases and J 0 bases; nucleotides not matched to a gene: 10. Germline assignment: CDR1 SGHVS and CDR2 FNYEAQ. The CDR3 nucleotides read TGTGCCAGCAGCGCCCGACCTACTAGCGACTCCTACGAGCAGTACTTC. It codes for CASSARPTSDSYEQYF. Looking up the rest from reference TRBV7-6 and TRBJ2-7 gives the full variable domain: GAGVSQSPRYKVTKRGQDVALRCDPISGHVSLYWYRQALGQGPEFLTYFNYEAQQDKSGLPNDRFSAERPEGSISTLTIQRTEQRDSAMYRCASSARPTSDSYEQYFGPGTRLTVT.

V gene TRBV4-3 combines with J gene TRBJ1-2, with D possibly matching TRBD1 (5 bases). V was trimmed by 0 bases and J by 3 bases, leaving 14 bases between them. This CDR3 has 16 residues. Germline lookup yields CDR1 LGHNA and CDR2 YSLEER. The CDR3 coding sequence is TGCGCCAGCAGCCAAGAGAAGTGGCAGGGTTACTATGGCTACACCTTC. Encoded protein: CASSQEKWQGYYGYTF.

V and J are TRBV10-3 and TRBJ1-2; TRBD1 is a possible D gene (5 bases). This CDR3 has 15 amino acids. The V gene's germline CDR1 is ENHRY and CDR2 SYGVKD. V lost 10 bases and J 0 bases, leaving 18 bases between the germline ends. This CDR3 reads CATRGDGASNYGYTF. In DNA, the CDR3 is TGTGCCACAAGAGGGGATGGGGCCTCTAACTATGGCTACACCTTC.

The chain recombines TRBV5-6 with TRBJ2-6; D ambiguous. Germline assignment: CDR1 SGHDT and CDR2 YYEEEE. The V and J ends lost 0 bases and 3 bases respectively, with 10 bases between them. The CDR3 is 16 residues long. The CDR3 coding sequence is TGTGCCAGCAGCTTGGCCAGAACTTATGGGGCCAACGTCCTGACTTTC. Its protein product is CASSLARTYGANVLTF.

J is TRBJ2-3 and V is TRBV18; TRBD2 matches at 13 bases. There are 16 residues in the CDR3. Germline assignment: CDR1 KGHSH and CDR2 LQKENI. The V segment lost 5 bases and the J segment 2 bases; nucleotides outside the gene matches: 4. The DNA for the CDR3 is TGTGCCAGCTCATGGACTAGCGGGAGCCCCACAGATACGCAGTATTTT. This translates into CASSWTSGSPTDTQYF.

The V and J genes are TRBV19 and TRBJ2-5; 10 positions match TRBD1. The CDR3 sequence is 14 residues long. Germline V CDR1 and CDR2: LNHDA, SQIVND (reference sequence). V shed 5 bases, J shed 5 bases, and the junction held 5 bases outside the gene matches. CDR3 nucleotides: TGTGCCAGTAGTTCGCGACAGGGGGCGGAGACCCAGTACTTC. Translating gives CASSSRQGAETQYF.